What follows are 6 T cell receptor beta chains derived from one specimen sequenced in a study of cytomegalovirus exposure and HLA in healthy donors. Researchers ran the PCR with 60 Vbeta and 13 Jbeta primers. Produced via immunoSEQ multiplex PCR; TCRdb's table is partial and in-frame only. The sample carries about 170,000 clones, 81% recorded once. The specimen sequenced was PBMCs. The receptors come from a woman aged 18-30 years in good health and CMV-seropositive.

The V gene is TRBV2, the J gene TRBJ1-4; D unclear. The CDR3 is 13 amino acids. CDR1 is SNHLY and CDR2 is FYNNEI in the germline V gene. Between the trimmed V and J ends, which lost 6 bases and 0 bases, there was a span of 5 bases. CDR3 coding DNA: TGTGCCAGCAGCGAGCCAACTAATGAAAAACTGTTTTTT. Amino acids: CASSEPTNEKLFF.

CDR3 residues: CASSTQGARDHEQFF. The CDR3 bases are TGTGCCAGCAGCACACAGGGGGCCCGCGACCATGAGCAGTTCTTC. The gene calls are TRBV7-9 and TRBJ2-1, with 9 bases identical to TRBD1. V was pared by 5 bases and J by 8 bases, with 10 bases of the junction left unmatched. CDR1 and CDR2 from the germline V gene are SEHNR and FQNEAQ (reference sequence). This CDR3 contains 15 residues.

V and J are TRBV7-2 and TRBJ1-1; D perhaps matches TRBD1 (5 bases). CDR3 length equals 13 residues. Germline V gene sequence: CDR1 SGHTA, CDR2 FQGNSA. V lost 2 bases and J lost 10, with 14 bases in between. CDR3 coding DNA: TGTGCCAGCAGCTTATGGCAGGGCATGGGAGCTTTCTTT. The encoded protein is CASSLWQGMGAFF.

The genes are TRBV10-3 and TRBJ2-7, with D perhaps matching TRBD1 (6 bases). V lost 3 bases and J 9 bases, leaving 18 bases between the germline ends. Germline V gene sequence: CDR1 ENHRY, CDR2 SYGVKD. CDR3 length equals 14 residues. The CDR3 DNA reads TGTGCCATCAGTGAAAACAGGGCGGACGGTTGGCAGTACTTC. This translates into CAISENRADGWQYF.

The chain has TRBV28 and TRBJ2-7, with 7 positions matching TRBD2. Germline assignment: CDR1 MDHEN and CDR2 SYDVKM. V gave up 10 bases and J gave up 4 bases; unmatched junction bases: 13. The CDR3 has 14 residues. CDR3 in amino acids: CATRLGGKGYEQYF. In nucleotides, the CDR3 is TGTGCCACTCGACTCGGGGGGAAGGGGTACGAGCAGTACTTC.

The chain uses TRBV28 and TRBJ1-6; perhaps TRBD1 as D (5 bases). Trimming removed 4 bases from V and 0 bases from J, with 13 bases in between. The CDR3 totals 17 residues. Germline V gene data show CDR1 as MDHEN and CDR2 as SYDVKM. The CDR3 protein is CASSWDSRSSYNSPLHF. The DNA for the CDR3 is TGTGCCAGCAGTTGGGACTCCAGGAGCTCCTATAATTCACCCCTCCACTTT.